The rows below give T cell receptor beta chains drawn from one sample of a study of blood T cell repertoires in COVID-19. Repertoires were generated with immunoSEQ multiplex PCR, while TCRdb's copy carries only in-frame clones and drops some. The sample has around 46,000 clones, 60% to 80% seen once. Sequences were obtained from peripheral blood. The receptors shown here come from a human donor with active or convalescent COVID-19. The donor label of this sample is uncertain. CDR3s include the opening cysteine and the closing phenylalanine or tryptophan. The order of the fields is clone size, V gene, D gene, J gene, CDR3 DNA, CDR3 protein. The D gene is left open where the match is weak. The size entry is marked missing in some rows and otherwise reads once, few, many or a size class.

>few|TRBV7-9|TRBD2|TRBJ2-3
TGTGCCAGCAGCTTAAGGACCCAGACTAGCGGAAGCACAGATACGCAGTATTTT
CASSLRTQTSGSTDTQYF
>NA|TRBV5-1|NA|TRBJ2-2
TGCGCCAGCAGCTTCCCCCACAAAACAACCGGGGAGCTGTTTTTT
CASSFPHKTTGELFF
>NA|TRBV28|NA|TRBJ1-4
TGTGCCAGCGTGACAGCAACTGCAACTAATGAAAAACTGTTTTTT
CASVTATATNEKLFF
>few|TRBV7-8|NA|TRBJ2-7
TGTGCCAGCAGCTTCAGTCTCTCCTACGAGCAGTACTTC
CASSFSLSYEQYF
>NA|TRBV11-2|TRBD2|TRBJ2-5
TGTGCCAGCAGCCCTAAGGGACTAGATCAAGAGACCCAGTACTTC
CASSPKGLDQETQYF
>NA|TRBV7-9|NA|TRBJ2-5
TGTGCCAGCAGCTTTAGAGAGACCCAGTACTTC
CASSFRETQYF
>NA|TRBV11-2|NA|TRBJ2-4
TGTGCCAGCAGCTTAGATTGGAGCCCCTTCCTAGCCAAAAACATTCAGTACTTC
CASSLDWSPFLAKNIQYF
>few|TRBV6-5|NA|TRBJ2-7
TGTGCCAGCACTCGCTCGACAGCAACCCCCTACGAGCAGTACTTC
CASTRSTATPYEQYF
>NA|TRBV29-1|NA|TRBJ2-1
TGCAGCGCCCCGGAGGCCCTGTCCTACAATGAGCAGTTCTTC
CSAPEALSYNEQFF
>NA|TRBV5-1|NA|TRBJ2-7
TGCGCCAGCCGCGGGACGGTTCTTTACGAGCAGTACTTC
CASRGTVLYEQYF
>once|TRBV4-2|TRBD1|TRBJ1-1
TGTGCCAGCAGCCCTAAGGGACAGGGGTTGAACACTGAAGCTTTCTTT
CASSPKGQGLNTEAFF
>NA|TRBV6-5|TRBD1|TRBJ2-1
TGTGCCAGCAGCCAAGACAGGGGAAACAATGAGCAGTTCTTC
CASSQDRGNNEQFF
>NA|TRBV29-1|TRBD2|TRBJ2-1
TGCAGCGGATCCGGGACTATCAATGAGCAGTTCTTC
CSGSGTINEQFF
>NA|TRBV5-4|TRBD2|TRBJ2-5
TGTGCCAGCAGCTCCGGGACTAGCGGGAGGGGCCAAGGTGCGACCCAGTACTTC
CASSSGTSGRGQGATQYF
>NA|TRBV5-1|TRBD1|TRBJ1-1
TGCGCCAGCATTAGGGGCGGGACAGCCGATTTGGGTGAAGCTTTCTTT
CASIRGGTADLGEAFF
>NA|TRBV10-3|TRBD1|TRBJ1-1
TGTGCCATCAGTGCAGCGGACAGGGTGGGGAACACTGAAGCTTTCTTT
CAISAADRVGNTEAFF
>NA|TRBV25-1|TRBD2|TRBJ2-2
TGTGCCAGCAGTGAATTTGGACTAGCGGGAGTGAACACCGGGGAGCTGTTTTTT
CASSEFGLAGVNTGELFF
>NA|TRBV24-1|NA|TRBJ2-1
TGTGCCACCAGTGATCCAACACGAGAGCAGTTCTTC
CATSDPTREQFF
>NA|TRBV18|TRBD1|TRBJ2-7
TGTGCCAGCTCAGGGACAGGGACAGGCGAGCAGTACTTC
CASSGTGTGEQYF
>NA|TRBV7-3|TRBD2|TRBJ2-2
TGTGCCAGCAGCCGCGGGAGGGCTGGGGGCGGGGAGCTGTTTTTT
CASSRGRAGGGELFF
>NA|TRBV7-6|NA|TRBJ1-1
TGTGCCAGCAACCCATCAGCAGGAGGGAACACTGAAGCTTTCTTT
CASNPSAGGNTEAFF
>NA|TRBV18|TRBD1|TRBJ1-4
TGTGCCAGCTCGGGGACAGGGGCGGCTAATGAAAAACTGTTTTTT
CASSGTGAANEKLFF
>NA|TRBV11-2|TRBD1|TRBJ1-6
TGTGCCAGCAGCGTTGGGACAGGGGGCAGAAATTCACCCCTCCACTTT
CASSVGTGGRNSPLHF
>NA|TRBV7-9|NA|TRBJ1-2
TGTGCCAGCAGCTCAGGCGGGCTGGACTATGGCTACACCTTC
CASSSGGLDYGYTF
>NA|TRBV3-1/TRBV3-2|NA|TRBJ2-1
TGTGCCAGCAGCCAAGGACTACGTTACAATGAGCAGTTCTTC
CASSQGLRYNEQFF
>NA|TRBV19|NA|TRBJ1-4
TGTGCCAGTAGTATCGGGACAAGGGCTAATGAAAAACTGTTTTTT
CASSIGTRANEKLFF
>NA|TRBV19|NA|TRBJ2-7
TGTGCCAGTAGTATCCGCCGGGAATACGAGCAGTACTTC
CASSIRREYEQYF
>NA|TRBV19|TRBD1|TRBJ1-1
TGTGCCAGTAGTGTCAGGGGGGTGAACACTGAAGCTTTCTTT
CASSVRGVNTEAFF
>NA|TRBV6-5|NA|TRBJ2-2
TGTGCCAGCAGTCTAAACACCGGGGAGCTGTTTTTT
CASSLNTGELFF
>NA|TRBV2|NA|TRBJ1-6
TGTGCCAGGAAGGTGCCAGGGGATTCACCCCTCCACTTT
CARKVPGDSPLHF
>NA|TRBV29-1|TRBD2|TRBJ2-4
TGCAGCGTTGAAGGAGCGGGACCCGCGGATGGCAAAAACATTCAGTACTTC
CSVEGAGPADGKNIQYF
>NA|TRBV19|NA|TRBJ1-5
TGTGCCAGTACCCGGGGGGGTAATAGCAATCAGCCCCAGCATTTT
CASTRGGNSNQPQHF
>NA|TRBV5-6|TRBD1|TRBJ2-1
TGTGCCAGCAGCTTTAGACAGGGCTCCTACAATGAGCAGTTCTTC
CASSFRQGSYNEQFF
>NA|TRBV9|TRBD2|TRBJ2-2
TGTGCCAGCAGCCCTCCGGGACTAGGGGCGAACACCGGGGAGCTGTTTTTT
CASSPPGLGANTGELFF
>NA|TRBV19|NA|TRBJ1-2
TGTGCCAGTAGTATAGCAGGGAACTATGGCTACACCTTC
CASSIAGNYGYTF
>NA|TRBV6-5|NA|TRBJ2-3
TGTGCCAGCCTACCGTCTTCAGATACGCAGTATTTT
CASLPSSDTQYF
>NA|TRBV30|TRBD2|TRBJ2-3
TGTGCCTGGAGTAAGGGAGGGGGCACAGATACGCAGTATTTT
CAWSKGGGTDTQYF
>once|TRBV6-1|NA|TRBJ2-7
TGTGCCAGCAGTGAAGCTAGCTACGAGCAGTACTTC
CASSEASYEQYF
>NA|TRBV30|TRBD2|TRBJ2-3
TGTGCCTGGAGTGGCGGACTAGCAGGGACAGATACGCAGTATTTT
CAWSGGLAGTDTQYF
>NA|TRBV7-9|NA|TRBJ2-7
TGTGCCAGCAGCTTGGGGGCCCGGGACCGAGCTGACGAGCAGTACTTC
CASSLGARDRADEQYF
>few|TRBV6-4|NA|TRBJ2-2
TGTGCCACCTCCCCTAGCAGCGCGAACACCGGGGAGCTGTTTTTT
CATSPSSANTGELFF
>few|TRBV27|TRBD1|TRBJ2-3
TGTGCCAGCAGTCCGACGACAGGGAACACAGATACGCAGTATTTT
CASSPTTGNTDTQYF
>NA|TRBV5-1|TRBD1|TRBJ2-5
TGCGCCAGCAGCCCCGGACAGGGAGAGACCCAGTACTTC
CASSPGQGETQYF
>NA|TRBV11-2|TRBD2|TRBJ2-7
TGTGCCAGCAGCTTAGTAGCGGGAATGTCCTACGAGCAGTACTTC
CASSLVAGMSYEQYF
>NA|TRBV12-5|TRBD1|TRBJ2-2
TGTGCTAGTGGTCTTGCGACAGGGTCGATCGGGGAGCTGTTTTTT
CASGLATGSIGELFF
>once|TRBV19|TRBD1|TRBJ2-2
TGTGCCAGTACCTTAGGACAGGGGACGGTCGGGGAGCTGTTTTTT
CASTLGQGTVGELFF
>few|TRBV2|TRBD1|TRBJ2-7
TGTGCCAGCAACGACAGGGCCTACGAGCAGTACTTC
CASNDRAYEQYF
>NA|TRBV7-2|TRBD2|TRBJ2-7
TGTGCCAGCAGCAAACTAGCGGGAGTGGACGAGCAGTACTTC
CASSKLAGVDEQYF
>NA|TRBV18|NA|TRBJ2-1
TGTGCCAGCTCACCACCGGGGAGATCGTTCGTAGAGCAGTTCTTC
CASSPPGRSFVEQFF
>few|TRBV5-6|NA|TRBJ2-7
TGTGCCAGCAGGGGCGCCCCCTACGAGCAGTACTTC
CASRGAPYEQYF
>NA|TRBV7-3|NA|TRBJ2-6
TGTGCCAGCAGATCAGGGTCTGGGGCCAACGTCCTGACTTTC
CASRSGSGANVLTF